This T cell receptor beta chain was identified during a study of CD8 T cells in Susac syndrome. Overall study results and limits: In its TCR sequencing and HLA analysis, the study acknowledged that the number of individuals was relatively small.

Blood CD8+ and CD4+ T cells underwent high-throughput TCR beta sequencing. Control patients had untreated stable or active relapsing-remitting multiple sclerosis by revised McDonald criteria. In the case of this clonotype: Its matching antigen is unknown.

The authors reverse transcribed roughly 0.5 to 1 ug RNA with random hexamers. A multiplex approach, immunoSEQ multiplex PCR, amplified TCR beta CDR3 across 54 Vbeta and 13 Jbeta. Each CDR3 protein is one row after TCRdb ran MiXCR on the immunoSEQ multiplex PCR reads. The data show about 300,000 distinct CDR3 sequences, approximately 90% seen once. The TCR sequence derives from a human donor with multiple sclerosis. The source material was CD8+ T cells from PBMCs.

CDR3 bases: TGTGCCAGCAGCCAAGACATGTTGACCCCGTTGGGCAGTGAAGCTTTCTTT. It encodes CASSQDMLTPLGSEAFF. This chain connects TRBV4-2 to TRBJ1-1; D unclear. This CDR3 comprises 17 residues. Trimming cost V 0 bases and J 7 bases, with 21 bases left between them. Germline loops: CDR1 LGHNA, CDR2 YNFKEQ.